This is a list of T cell receptor beta chains from one sample in a study of cytomegalovirus exposure and HLA in healthy donors. The repertoire was sequenced with immunoSEQ multiplex PCR; TCRdb's copy has only in-frame clones and lacks some. The repertoire consists of some 130,000 clones, with 80% occurring once and the leading ten covering around 2.5%. The sequenced material came from PBMCs. The receptors stem from a man aged 25-40 years in good health and CMV-seronegative. Both conserved end residues are part of each CDR3. Each record gives: CDR3 length, clone size, D gene, J gene, V gene, CDR3 protein, CDR3 DNA. D genes are given only for firm matches. Clone size is stated in some rows and not others, as once, few, many or a class when expanded.

length: 13; size: -; D: -; J: TRBJ2-5; V: TRBV18; CDR3: CASSPRQQETQYF; DNA: TGTGCCAGCTCACCACGGCAGCAAGAGACCCAGTACTTC
length: 16; size: -; D: TRBD2; J: TRBJ2-5; V: TRBV2; CDR3: CASTPGLADIQETQYF; DNA: TGTGCCAGCACCCCCGGACTAGCGGACATCCAAGAGACCCAGTACTTC
length: 15; size: -; D: -; J: TRBJ1-5; V: TRBV21-1; CDR3: CASIHDGECNQPQHF; DNA: TGTGCCAGCATTCACGACGGGGAATGCAATCAGCCCCAGCATTTT
length: 14; size: -; D: TRBD2; J: TRBJ2-1; V: TRBV4-3; CDR3: CASSQGRLAGASFF; DNA: TGCGCCAGCAGCCAAGGACGACTAGCGGGAGCCTCGTTCTTC
length: 15; size: -; D: TRBD1; J: TRBJ2-7; V: TRBV27; CDR3: CASSPGTGDPYEQYF; DNA: TGTGCCAGCAGTCCTGGGACAGGGGATCCCTACGAGCAGTACTTC
length: 16; size: -; D: TRBD2; J: TRBJ2-5; V: TRBV4-3; CDR3: CASSQSSGSRSETQYF; DNA: TGCGCCAGCAGCCAAAGTAGCGGGAGTAGGTCGGAGACCCAGTACTTC
length: 14; size: -; D: -; J: TRBJ2-7; V: TRBV10-1; CDR3: CASSRFQGGYEQYF; DNA: TGCGCCAGCAGTAGGTTCCAGGGAGGCTACGAGCAGTACTTC
length: 15; size: -; D: TRBD2; J: TRBJ2-3; V: TRBV30; CDR3: CAWSVRLAGADTQYF; DNA: TGTGCCTGGAGTGTAAGACTAGCGGGAGCAGATACGCAGTATTTT
length: 15; size: -; D: TRBD2; J: TRBJ2-5; V: TRBV7-9; CDR3: CASSLTAGVQETQYF; DNA: TGTGCCAGCAGCTTAACGGCGGGGGTGCAAGAGACCCAGTACTTC
length: 15; size: -; D: -; J: TRBJ2-7; V: TRBV11-1; CDR3: CASSLSTGDNYEQYF; DNA: TGTGCCAGCAGCTTATCTACCGGGGACAACTACGAGCAGTACTTC
length: 16; size: -; D: TRBD1; J: TRBJ1-3; V: TRBV10-2; CDR3: CASRNTGGQGGNTIYF; DNA: TGCGCCAGCAGGAATACAGGGGGCCAAGGTGGAAACACCATATATTTT
length: 13; size: -; D: TRBD2; J: TRBJ2-7; V: TRBV29-1; CDR3: CSVVREGTYEQYF; DNA: TGCAGCGTTGTGCGGGAGGGGACCTACGAGCAGTACTTC
length: 14; size: few; D: -; J: TRBJ1-1; V: TRBV2; CDR3: CASRSGGSNTEAFF; DNA: TGTGCCAGCAGGTCCGGGGGGTCGAACACTGAAGCTTTCTTT
length: 16; size: -; D: -; J: TRBJ2-2; V: TRBV18; CDR3: CASSPPQIRDTGELFF; DNA: TGTGCCAGCTCACCACCCCAAATACGGGACACCGGGGAGCTGTTTTTT
length: 13; size: -; D: -; J: TRBJ2-1; V: TRBV5-4; CDR3: CASSLASPFEQFF; DNA: TGTGCCAGCAGCTTGGCTAGCCCCTTTGAGCAGTTCTTC
length: 16; size: -; D: TRBD1; J: TRBJ2-5; V: TRBV6-5; CDR3: CASSYSNRGLEETQYF; DNA: TGTGCCAGCAGTTACTCGAACAGGGGGCTAGAAGAGACCCAGTACTTC
length: 15; size: -; D: TRBD1; J: TRBJ1-1; V: TRBV2; CDR3: CASSAGQGRGTEAFF; DNA: TGTGCCAGCAGTGCGGGACAGGGCAGGGGCACTGAAGCTTTCTTT
length: 16; size: -; D: TRBD1; J: TRBJ2-2; V: TRBV18; CDR3: CASSLAPTGEPRELFF; DNA: TGTGCCAGCTCACTCGCCCCGACAGGGGAGCCCCGGGAGCTGTTTTTT
length: 16; size: -; D: TRBD1; J: TRBJ2-1; V: TRBV5-1; CDR3: CASSPVRQGYDNEQFF; DNA: TGCGCCAGCAGCCCAGTCCGACAGGGTTACGACAATGAGCAGTTCTTC
length: 15; size: once; D: -; J: TRBJ1-3; V: TRBV19; CDR3: CASCSQVLSGNTIYF; DNA: TGTGCCAGTTGCTCTCAGGTGCTCTCTGGAAACACCATATATTTT
length: 16; size: -; D: -; J: TRBJ1-2; V: TRBV7-8; CDR3: CASSSSWGQPNYGYTF; DNA: TGTGCCAGCAGCTCCTCATGGGGACAACCTAACTATGGCTACACCTTC
length: 17; size: -; D: TRBD1; J: TRBJ1-5; V: TRBV30; CDR3: CAYSQGGGLDRNQPQHF; DNA: TGTGCCTATTCACAGGGGGGGGGCCTAGACCGAAATCAGCCCCAGCATTTT
length: 13; size: -; D: TRBD2; J: TRBJ2-5; V: TRBV7-6; CDR3: CASSSGLDETQYF; DNA: TGTGCCAGCAGCTCGGGACTAGATGAGACCCAGTACTTC
length: 12; size: -; D: -; J: TRBJ1-2; V: TRBV5-6; CDR3: CASSFTQLGYPF; DNA: TGTGCCAGCAGCTTCACCCAGTTGGGCTACCCCTTC
length: 13; size: -; D: -; J: TRBJ2-5; V: TRBV15; CDR3: CATSSPRKETQYF; DNA: TGTGCCACCAGCAGCCCCAGAAAGGAGACCCAGTACTTC
length: 14; size: -; D: TRBD1; J: TRBJ2-7; V: TRBV7-8; CDR3: CASSFAQGAYEQYF; DNA: TGTGCCAGCAGCTTTGCCCAGGGGGCCTACGAGCAGTACTTC
length: 16; size: few; D: -; J: TRBJ2-7; V: TRBV6-5; CDR3: CASSYSSLTEQYEQYF; DNA: TGTGCCAGCAGTTACTCCTCCCTGACAGAACAGTACGAGCAGTACTTC
length: 15; size: once; D: TRBD2; J: TRBJ2-1; V: TRBV10-3; CDR3: CAISESKGGFNEQFF; DNA: TGTGCCATCAGTGAGTCGAAGGGAGGGTTCAATGAGCAGTTCTTC
length: 14; size: -; D: -; J: TRBJ1-2; V: TRBV7-9; CDR3: CASSPRQDLTGYTF; DNA: TGTGCCAGCAGCCCCCGACAGGACTTAACTGGCTACACCTTC
length: 14; size: once; D: TRBD1; J: TRBJ1-5; V: TRBV2; CDR3: CASSYQGGGQPQHF; DNA: TGTGCCAGCAGTTACCAGGGGGGAGGTCAGCCCCAGCATTTT
length: 13; size: -; D: TRBD1; J: TRBJ2-7; V: TRBV28; CDR3: CASSGTGVYEQYF; DNA: TGTGCCAGCAGTGGAACAGGGGTCTACGAGCAGTACTTC
length: 15; size: -; D: TRBD2; J: TRBJ2-3; V: TRBV7-8; CDR3: CASRLLAGVADTQYF; DNA: TGTGCCAGCAGGCTACTAGCGGGAGTGGCAGATACGCAGTATTTT
length: 14; size: -; D: TRBD1; J: TRBJ1-1; V: TRBV29-1; CDR3: CSVRDGTANTEAFF; DNA: TGCAGCGTCCGAGACGGGACAGCGAACACTGAAGCTTTCTTT
length: 16; size: -; D: -; J: TRBJ1-1; V: TRBV27; CDR3: CASSFKALWGNTEAFF; DNA: TGTGCCAGCAGTTTCAAAGCCTTGTGGGGCAACACTGAAGCTTTCTTT
length: 17; size: -; D: -; J: TRBJ1-1; V: TRBV25-1; CDR3: CASSEFGRRLGSGEAFF; DNA: TGTGCCAGCAGTGAATTCGGTCGCCGATTGGGATCGGGGGAAGCTTTCTTT
length: 20; size: -; D: -; J: TRBJ2-6; V: TRBV12-5; CDR3: CASGLVPFPGYNSGANVLTF; DNA: TGTGCTAGTGGTTTGGTACCTTTCCCGGGTTACAACTCTGGGGCCAACGTCCTGACTTTC
length: 15; size: -; D: -; J: TRBJ2-5; V: TRBV11-2; CDR3: CASSLGDRFQETQYF; DNA: TGTGCCAGCAGCTTAGGCGACAGGTTTCAAGAGACCCAGTACTTC
length: 14; size: -; D: -; J: TRBJ2-1; V: TRBV7-2; CDR3: CASAGAFSYNEQFF; DNA: TGTGCCAGCGCGGGGGCTTTCTCCTACAATGAGCAGTTCTTC
length: 14; size: -; D: TRBD1; J: TRBJ2-7; V: TRBV18; CDR3: CASSPGTGRYEQYF; DNA: TGTGCCAGCTCACCGGGGACAGGGCGGTACGAGCAGTACTTC
length: 15; size: -; D: TRBD1; J: TRBJ2-3; V: TRBV11-2; CDR3: CASSSRDSLLDTQYF; DNA: TGTGCCAGCAGCTCCCGGGACAGTCTTCTCGATACGCAGTATTTT
length: 13; size: few; D: TRBD1; J: TRBJ1-2; V: TRBV28; CDR3: CASSFTGGYGYTF; DNA: TGTGCCAGCAGTTTTACAGGGGGATATGGCTACACCTTC
length: 14; size: -; D: -; J: TRBJ2-3; V: TRBV5-4; CDR3: CASSLQGGTDTQYF; DNA: TGTGCCAGCAGCTTGCAGGGGGGTACAGATACGCAGTATTTT
length: 16; size: -; D: -; J: TRBJ1-2; V: TRBV4-1; CDR3: CASSHAGAGVFYGYPF; DNA: TGCGCCAGCAGCCACGCAGGGGCGGGGGTTTTCTATGGCTACCCCTTC
length: 16; size: -; D: TRBD1; J: TRBJ2-7; V: TRBV5-1; CDR3: CASSLGGTGVFYEQYF; DNA: TGCGCCAGCAGCTTGGGCGGGACAGGGGTGTTCTACGAGCAGTACTTC
length: 13; size: -; D: TRBD1; J: TRBJ1-1; V: TRBV7-8; CDR3: CASSPPGGTEAFF; DNA: TGTGCCAGCAGCCCCCCAGGGGGCACTGAAGCTTTCTTT
length: 15; size: -; D: -; J: TRBJ2-1; V: TRBV5-1; CDR3: CASSLVSSSYNEQFF; DNA: TGCGCCAGCAGCTTGGTTTCGAGCTCCTACAATGAGCAGTTCTTC